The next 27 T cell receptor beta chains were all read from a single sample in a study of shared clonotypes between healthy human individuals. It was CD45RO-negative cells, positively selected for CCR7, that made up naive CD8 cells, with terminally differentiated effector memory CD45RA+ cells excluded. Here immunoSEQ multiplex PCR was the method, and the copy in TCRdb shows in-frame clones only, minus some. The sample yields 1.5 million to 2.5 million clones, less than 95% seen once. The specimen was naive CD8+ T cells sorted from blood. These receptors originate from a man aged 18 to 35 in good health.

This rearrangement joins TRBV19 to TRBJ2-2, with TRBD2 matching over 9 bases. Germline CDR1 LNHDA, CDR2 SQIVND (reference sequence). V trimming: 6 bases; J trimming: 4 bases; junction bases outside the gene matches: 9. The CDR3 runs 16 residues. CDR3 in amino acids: CASRPEREDVTGELFF. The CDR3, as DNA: TGTGCCAGTAGACCCGAGCGGGAGGACGTCACCGGGGAGCTGTTTTTT.

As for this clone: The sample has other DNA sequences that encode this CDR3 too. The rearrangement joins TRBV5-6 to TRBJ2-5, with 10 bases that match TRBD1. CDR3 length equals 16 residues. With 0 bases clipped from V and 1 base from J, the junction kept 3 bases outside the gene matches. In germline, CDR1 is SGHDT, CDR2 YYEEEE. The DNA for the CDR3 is TGTGCCAGCAGCTTGGAGGGACAGGGGCTCCAAGAGACCCAGTACTTC. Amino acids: CASSLEGQGLQETQYF.

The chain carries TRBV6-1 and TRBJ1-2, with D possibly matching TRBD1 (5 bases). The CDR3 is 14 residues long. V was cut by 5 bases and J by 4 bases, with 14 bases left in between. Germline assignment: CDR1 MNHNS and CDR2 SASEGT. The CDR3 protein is CASSPRVVSYGYTF. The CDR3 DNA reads TGTGCCAGCAGTCCCAGGGTAGTTAGCTATGGCTACACCTTC.

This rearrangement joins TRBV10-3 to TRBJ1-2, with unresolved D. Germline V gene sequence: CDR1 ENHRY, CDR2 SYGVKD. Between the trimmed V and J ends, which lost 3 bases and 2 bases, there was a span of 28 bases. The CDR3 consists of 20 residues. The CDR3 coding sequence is TGTGCCATCAGTGACCACCGGAGATTGGAGGACCCCGTTTGGAACTATGGCTACACCTTC. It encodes CAISDHRRLEDPVWNYGYTF.

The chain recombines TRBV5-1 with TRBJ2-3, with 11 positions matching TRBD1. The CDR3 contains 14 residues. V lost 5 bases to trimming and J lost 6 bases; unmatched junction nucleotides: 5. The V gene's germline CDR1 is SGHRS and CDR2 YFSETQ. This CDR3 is CASRMDRGHDTQYF. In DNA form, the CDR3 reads TGCGCCAGCAGAATGGACAGGGGGCATGATACGCAGTATTTT.

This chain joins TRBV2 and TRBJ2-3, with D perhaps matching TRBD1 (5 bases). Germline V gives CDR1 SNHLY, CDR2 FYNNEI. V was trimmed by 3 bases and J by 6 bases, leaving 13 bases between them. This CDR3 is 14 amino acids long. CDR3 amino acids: CASSDSGFSDTQYF. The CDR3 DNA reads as TGTGCCAGCAGTGATTCAGGGTTTTCTGATACGCAGTATTTT.

The CDR3 bases are TGTGCCAGCAGTGAAGGTACGAGGGGATCCTACGAGCAGTACTTC. It specifies CASSEGTRGSYEQYF. The rearrangement joins TRBV6-1 to TRBJ2-7, with D perhaps TRBD1 or TRBD2 (5 bases each). CDR3 length: 15 residues. Germline CDR1 and CDR2: MNHNS and SASEGT. Deletions cut 1 base from V and 1 base from J, with 11 bases between.

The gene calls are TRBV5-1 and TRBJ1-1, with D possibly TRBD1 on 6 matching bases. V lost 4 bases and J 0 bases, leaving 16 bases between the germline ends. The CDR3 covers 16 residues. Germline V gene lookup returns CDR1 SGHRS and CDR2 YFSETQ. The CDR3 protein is CASSRASNRVNTEAFF. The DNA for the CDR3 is TGCGCCAGCAGCCGAGCCTCAAACAGGGTGAACACTGAAGCTTTCTTT.

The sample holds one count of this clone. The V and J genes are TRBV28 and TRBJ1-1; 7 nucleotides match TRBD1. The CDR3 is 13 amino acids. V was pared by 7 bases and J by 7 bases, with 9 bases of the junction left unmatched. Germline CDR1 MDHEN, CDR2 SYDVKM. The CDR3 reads CASTPRTGYEAFF. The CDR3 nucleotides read TGTGCCAGCACCCCCCGGACAGGTTATGAAGCTTTCTTT.

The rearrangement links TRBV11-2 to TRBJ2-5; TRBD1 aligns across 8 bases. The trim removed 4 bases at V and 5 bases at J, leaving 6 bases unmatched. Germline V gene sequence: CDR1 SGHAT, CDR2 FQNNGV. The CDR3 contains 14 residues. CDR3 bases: TGTGCCAGCAGCTACGGACAGGGATTGGAGACCCAGTACTTC. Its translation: CASSYGQGLETQYF.

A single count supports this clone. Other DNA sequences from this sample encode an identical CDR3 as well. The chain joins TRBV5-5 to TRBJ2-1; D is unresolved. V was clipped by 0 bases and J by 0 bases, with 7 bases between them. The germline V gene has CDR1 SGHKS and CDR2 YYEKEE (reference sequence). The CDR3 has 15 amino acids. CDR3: CASSLDMDSYNEQFF. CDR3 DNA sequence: TGTGCCAGCAGCTTGGACATGGACTCCTACAATGAGCAGTTCTTC.

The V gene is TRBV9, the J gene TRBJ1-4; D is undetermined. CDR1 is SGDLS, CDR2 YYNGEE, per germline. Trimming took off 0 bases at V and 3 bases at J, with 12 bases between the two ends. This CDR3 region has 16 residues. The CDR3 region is CASSVGVLSANEKLFF. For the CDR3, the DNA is TGTGCCAGCAGCGTAGGGGTTCTTTCGGCTAATGAAAAACTGTTTTTT.

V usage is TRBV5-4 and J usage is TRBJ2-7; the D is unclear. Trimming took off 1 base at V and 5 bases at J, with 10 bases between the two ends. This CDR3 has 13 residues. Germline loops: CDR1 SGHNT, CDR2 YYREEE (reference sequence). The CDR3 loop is CASSLLNSDEQYF. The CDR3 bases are TGTGCCAGCAGCTTGTTAAATTCGGACGAGCAGTACTTC.

In DNA form, the CDR3 reads TGCGCCAGCAGCCTAACAGGCACTGAAGCTTTCTTT. It is translated as CASSLTGTEAFF. The chain combines TRBV4-1 with TRBJ1-1, with a tentative D call TRBD1 (5 bases). The CDR3 sequence is 12 residues long. Germline V gene lookup returns CDR1 MGHRA and CDR2 YSYEKL. The V and J ends lost 4 bases and 4 bases respectively, with 7 bases between them.

The CDR3 DNA reads as TGTGCCAGCAGCCAAGAAAGCTCTGGGGCCAACGTCCTGACTTTC. It translates to CASSQESSGANVLTF. The gene calls are TRBV7-9 and TRBJ2-6; the D is unclear. Looked up from germline, CDR1 is SEHNR and CDR2 is FQNEAQ (reference sequence). The CDR3 covers 15 residues. V was clipped by 5 bases and J by 0 bases, with 8 bases between them.

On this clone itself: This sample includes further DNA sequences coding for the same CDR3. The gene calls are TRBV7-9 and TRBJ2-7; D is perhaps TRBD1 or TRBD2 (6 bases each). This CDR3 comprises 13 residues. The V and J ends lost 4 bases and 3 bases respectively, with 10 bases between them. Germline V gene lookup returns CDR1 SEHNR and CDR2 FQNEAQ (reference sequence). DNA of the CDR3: TGTGCCAGCAGCTCGGGGGCCAGCTACGAGCAGTACTTC. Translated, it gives CASSSGASYEQYF.

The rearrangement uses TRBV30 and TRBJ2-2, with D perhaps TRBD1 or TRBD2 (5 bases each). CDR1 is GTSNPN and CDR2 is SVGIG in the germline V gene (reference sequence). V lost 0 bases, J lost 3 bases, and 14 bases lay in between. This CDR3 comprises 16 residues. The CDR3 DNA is TGTGCCTGGAGTGTTGGACCAGGGACGGACACCGGGGAGCTGTTTTTT. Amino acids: CAWSVGPGTDTGELFF. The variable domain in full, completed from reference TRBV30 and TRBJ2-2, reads SQTIHQWPATLVQPVGSPLSLECTVEGTSNPNLYWYRQAAGRGLQLLFYSVGIGQISSEVPQNLSASRPQDRQFILSSKKLLLSDSGFYLCAWSVGPGTDTGELFFGEGSRLTVL.

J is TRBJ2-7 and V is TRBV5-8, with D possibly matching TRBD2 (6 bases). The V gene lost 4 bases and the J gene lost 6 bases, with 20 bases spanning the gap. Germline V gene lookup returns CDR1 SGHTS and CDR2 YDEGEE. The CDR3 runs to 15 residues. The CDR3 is CASSEGRRDRGEQYF. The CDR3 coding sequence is TGTGCCAGCAGCGAGGGAAGGCGGGATCGGGGCGAGCAGTACTTC. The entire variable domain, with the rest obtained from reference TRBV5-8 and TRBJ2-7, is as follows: EAGVTQSPTHLIKTRGQQATLRCSPISGHTSVYWYQQALGLGLQFLLWYDEGEERNRGNFPPRFSGRQFPNYSSELNVNALELEDSALYLCASSEGRRDRGEQYFGPGTRLTVT.

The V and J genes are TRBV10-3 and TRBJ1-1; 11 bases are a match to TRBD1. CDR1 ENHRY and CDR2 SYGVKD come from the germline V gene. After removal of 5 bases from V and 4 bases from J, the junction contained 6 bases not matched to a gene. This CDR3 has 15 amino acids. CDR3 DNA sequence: TGTGCCATCAGTCCAGGACAGGGGGCGAGCACTGAAGCTTTCTTT. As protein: CAISPGQGASTEAFF.

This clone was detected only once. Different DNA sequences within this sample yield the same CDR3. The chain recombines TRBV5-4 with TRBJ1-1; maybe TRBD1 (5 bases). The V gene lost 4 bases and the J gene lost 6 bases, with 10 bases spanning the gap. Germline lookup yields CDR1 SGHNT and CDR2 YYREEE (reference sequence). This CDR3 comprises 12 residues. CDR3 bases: TGTGCCAGCAGCCCGGGGGGTGCTGAAGCTTTCTTT. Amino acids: CASSPGGAEAFF.

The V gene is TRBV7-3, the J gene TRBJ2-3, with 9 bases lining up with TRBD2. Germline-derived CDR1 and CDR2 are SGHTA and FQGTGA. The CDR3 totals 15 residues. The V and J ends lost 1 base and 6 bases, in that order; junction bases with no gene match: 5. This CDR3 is CASSLIAGVSDTQYF. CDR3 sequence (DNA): TGTGCCAGCAGCTTAATAGCGGGGGTATCGGATACGCAGTATTTT.

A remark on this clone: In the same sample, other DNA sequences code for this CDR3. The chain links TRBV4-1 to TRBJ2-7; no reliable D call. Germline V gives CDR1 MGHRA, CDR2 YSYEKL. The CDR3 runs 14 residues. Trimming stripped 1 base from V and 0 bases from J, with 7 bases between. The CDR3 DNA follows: TGCGCCAGCAGCCAAGTCGCTAGCTCCTACGAGCAGTACTTC. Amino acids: CASSQVASSYEQYF.

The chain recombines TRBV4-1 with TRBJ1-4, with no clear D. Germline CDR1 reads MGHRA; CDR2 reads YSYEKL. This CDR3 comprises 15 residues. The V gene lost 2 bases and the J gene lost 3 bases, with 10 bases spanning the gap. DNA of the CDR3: TGCGCCAGCAGCCAACGACACCAGGCTAATGAAAAACTGTTTTTT. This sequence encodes CASSQRHQANEKLFF.

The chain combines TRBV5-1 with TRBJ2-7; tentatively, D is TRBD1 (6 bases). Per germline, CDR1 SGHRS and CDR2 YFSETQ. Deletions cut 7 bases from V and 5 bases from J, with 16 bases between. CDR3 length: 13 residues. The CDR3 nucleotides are TGCGCCAGCTCCAGGGGTCCGACGGACGAGCAGTACTTC. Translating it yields CASSRGPTDEQYF.

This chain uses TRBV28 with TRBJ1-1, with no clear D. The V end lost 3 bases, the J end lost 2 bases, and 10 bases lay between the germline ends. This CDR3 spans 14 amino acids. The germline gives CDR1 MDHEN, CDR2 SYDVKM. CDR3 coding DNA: TGTGCCAGCAGTTTTTGGGAGCTAAACACTGAAGCTTTCTTT. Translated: CASSFWELNTEAFF.

This CDR3 is CASSELGPYNEQFF. As DNA, the CDR3 is TGCGCCAGCAGTGAGCTCGGACCGTACAATGAGCAGTTCTTC. The chain joins TRBV10-1 to TRBJ2-1; D is unresolved. CDR1 is WNHNN, CDR2 SYGVQD, per germline (reference sequence). The CDR3 sequence is 14 residues long. V was clipped by 2 bases and J by 4 bases, with 9 bases between them.

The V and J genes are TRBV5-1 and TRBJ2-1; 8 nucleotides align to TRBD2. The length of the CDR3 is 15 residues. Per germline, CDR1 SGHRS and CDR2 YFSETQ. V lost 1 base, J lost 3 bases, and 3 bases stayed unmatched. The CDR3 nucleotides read TGCGCCAGCAGCTTGTTGCGGGGGGTCTACAATGAGCAGTTCTTC. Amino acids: CASSLLRGVYNEQFF.